Listed here are 23 T cell receptor beta chains from one sample, sequenced in a study of T cells after yellow fever vaccination. TCRdb re-analysed the 5' RACE reads in MiXCR, keeping a single row per CDR3 protein. The table records some 240,000 distinct CDR3 sequences, around 3.1% of them present only once. The sequenced sample was CD4+ T cells sorted from PBMCs, obtained 10 days after the yellow fever booster vaccination. The source is a man aged 18 to 35 who received the YFV17D yellow fever vaccine.

Ten or more counts support this clonotype. The rearrangement joins TRBV20-1 to TRBJ2-2, with D perhaps TRBD2 (5 bases). V was trimmed by 1 base and J by 3 bases, leaving 18 bases between them. This CDR3 has 17 amino acids. Per the germline V gene, CDR1 is DFQATT and CDR2 is SNEGSKA (reference sequence). For the CDR3, the DNA is TGCAGTGCTAGAGGCCTCTCAGGAGGTTCGGACACCGGGGAGCTGTTTTTT. Translation: CSARGLSGGSDTGELFF.

The chain has TRBV28 and TRBJ2-7; D remains unclear. Germline CDR1 and CDR2: MDHEN and SYDVKM. V gave up 4 bases and J gave up 9 bases, with 31 bases separating them. The CDR3 totals 18 residues. CDR3: CASSSTAEANTPTFGQYV. The CDR3 nucleotides are TGTGCCAGCAGTTCCACGGCAGAGGCAAATACACCTACCTTCGGGCAGTACGTC.

This clonotype was detected many times. The gene calls are TRBV10-2 and TRBJ2-5, with 7 bases identical to TRBD1. J was trimmed by 1 base and V by 8 bases; bases with no gene match: 10. Germline V gives CDR1 WSHSY, CDR2 SAAADI. The CDR3 is 15 amino acids. In nucleotides, the CDR3 is TGCGCCAGCCTAGAGGCAGGGGGAGTCCAAGAGACCCAGTACTTC. Translated, it gives CASLEAGGVQETQYF.

This chain links TRBV24-1 with TRBJ2-7; D call uncertain. V was trimmed by 3 bases and J by 2 bases, leaving 7 bases between them. The germline V gene has CDR1 KGHDR and CDR2 SFDVKD. CDR3 size: 13 residues. CDR3 in DNA: TGTGCCACCAGTGATCTCCAGGCCTACGAGCAGTACGTC. Protein: CATSDLQAYEQYV.

This clonotype was seen at least ten times. The V call is TRBV7-2, the J call TRBJ1-3, with a tentative D call TRBD1 (5 bases). The CDR3 has 15 amino acids. V lost 4 bases, J lost 4 bases, and 14 bases lay in between. Germline loops: CDR1 SGHTA, CDR2 FQGNSA. This CDR3 is CASSSRGGSGNTIYF. The CDR3 nucleotides are TGTGCCAGCAGCTCCCGGGGGGGATCGGGAAACACCATATATTTT.

This clonotype was counted only a few times. The chain joins TRBV12-3 or TRBV12-4 to TRBJ2-7, with D perhaps TRBD1 (6 bases). The CDR3 contains 13 residues. With 2 bases removed from V and 4 bases from J, the gap between germline ends came to 9 bases. CDR3 amino acids: CASSLSGEYEQYF. As DNA, the CDR3 is TGTGCCAGCAGTTTATCAGGGGAGTACGAGCAGTACTTC.

The V gene is TRBV20-1, the J gene TRBJ1-5; no reliable D call. The V end was cut by 5 bases, the J end by 5 bases, with 13 bases between. The CDR3 loop spans 13 amino acids. Germline CDR1 and CDR2: DFQATT and SNEGSKA (reference sequence). CDR3 residues: CSAAPHPDQPQHF. The CDR3 bases are TGCAGTGCTGCCCCCCACCCCGATCAGCCCCAGCATTTT.

The sample holds many counts of this clonotype. The rearrangement joins TRBV7-7 to TRBJ2-3; 7 bases line up with TRBD2. This CDR3 spans 12 amino acids. CDR1 and CDR2 (germline): SSHAT, FNYEAQ (reference sequence). J was trimmed by 7 bases and V by 5 bases; bases with no gene match: 3. The CDR3 DNA follows: TGTGCCAGCAGCCCGGGGGGTTATACGCAGTATTTT. It encodes CASSPGGYTQYF.

This clonotype was recorded a few times. The chain combines TRBV6-1 with TRBJ1-2; D might be TRBD1 (6 bases). The length of the CDR3 is 14 residues. V was clipped by 2 bases and J by 5 bases, with 12 bases between them. The germline gives CDR1 MNHNS, CDR2 SASEGT. CDR3 DNA: TGTGCCAGCAGTGAATGGGGGGCAGGATATGGCTACACCTTC. Its protein product is CASSEWGAGYGYTF.

This clonotype was recorded a few times. The chain recombines TRBV5-1 with TRBJ1-1; D might be TRBD1 (6 bases). The CDR3 contains 13 residues. The germline gives CDR1 SGHRS, CDR2 YFSETQ. The V gene lost 4 bases and the J gene lost 1 base, with 8 bases spanning the gap. DNA for the CDR3: TGCGCCAGCAGCATGACAGGGAACACTGAAGCTTTCTTT. This encodes CASSMTGNTEAFF.

This clonotype has a count of ten or more. DNA of the CDR3: TGTGCCAGCAGCCCCCTATCAGCGGCTGGCTTCAATGAGCAGTTCTTC. Translation gives CASSPLSAAGFNEQFF. The rearrangement uses TRBV28 and TRBJ2-1; a weak D match, TRBD2 (5 bases). The germline gives CDR1 MDHEN, CDR2 SYDVKM. Trimming took 6 bases from V and 6 from J, leaving 21 bases between them. There are 16 residues in the CDR3.

At least ten counts were recorded for this clonotype. V and J are TRBV5-1 and TRBJ1-3; TRBD1 matches at 9 bases. With V trimmed by 4 bases and J by 2 bases, 7 bases remained unmatched. The germline gives CDR1 SGHRS, CDR2 YFSETQ. The CDR3 is made up of 16 amino acids. CDR3 sequence reads: CASSTTGTGTGNTIYF. The CDR3 nucleotides read TGCGCCAGCAGCACCACCGGGACAGGGACTGGAAACACCATATATTTT. The full variable domain, in which reference TRBV5-1 and TRBJ1-3 provide the parts outside the CDR3, is KAGVTQTPRYLIKTRGQQVTLSCSPISGHRSVSWYQQTPGQGLQFLFEYFSETQRNKGNFPGRFSGRQFSNSRSEMNVSTLELGDSALYLCASSTTGTGTGNTIYFGEGSWLTVV.

This clonotype was found a few times. The chain combines TRBV12-3 or TRBV12-4 with TRBJ1-5; tentative D call: TRBD1 (6 bases). Trimming cost V 8 bases and J 4 bases, with 9 bases left between them. The CDR3 length is 12 residues. CDR3 amino acids: CASQGTNQPQHF. The CDR3 DNA reads as TGTGCCAGCCAGGGGACGAATCAGCCCCAGCATTTT.

This clonotype was detected many times. The V call is TRBV5-1, the J call TRBJ2-7; possibly TRBD1 for D (7 bases). The CDR3 contains 15 residues. V lost 4 bases to trimming and J lost 4 bases, with 18 bases between them. From germline, CDR1 is SGHRS and CDR2 YFSETQ. The CDR3 DNA reads TGCGCCAGCAGCCGTTCAGCGACAGGGACTTACGAGCAGTACTTC. Translation: CASSRSATGTYEQYF. Full variable domain (outside the CDR3, taken from reference TRBV5-1 and TRBJ2-7): KAGVTQTPRYLIKTRGQQVTLSCSPISGHRSVSWYQQTPGQGLQFLFEYFSETQRNKGNFPGRFSGRQFSNSRSEMNVSTLELGDSALYLCASSRSATGTYEQYFGPGTRLTVT.

This clonotype was seen ten or more times. The chain joins TRBV7-2 to TRBJ1-3; D possibly corresponds to TRBD1 (5 bases). Between the trimmed V and J ends, which lost 5 bases and 0 bases, there was a span of 14 bases. The CDR3 is 16 residues long. CDR1 and CDR2 (germline): SGHTA, FQGNSA. The CDR3 loop is CASSPFGGGSGNTIYF. CDR3 bases: TGTGCCAGCAGCCCATTCGGGGGGGGCTCTGGAAACACCATATATTTT.

This clonotype was picked up many times. The V call is TRBV4-3, the J call TRBJ1-4; tentative D call: TRBD1 (6 bases). The length of the CDR3 is 18 residues. Germline-derived CDR1 and CDR2 are LGHNA and YSLEER. The germline V and J ends were trimmed by 4 bases and 13 bases, with 31 bases remaining between them. Here the CDR3 DNA reads TGCGCCAGCAGCCCCACTACAGGGAAATCGCTCTCACCCCCGAGACTGTTTTTT. Amino acids: CASSPTTGKSLSPPRLFF.

This clonotype was counted between two and nine times. V and J are TRBV6-2 or TRBV6-3 and TRBJ2-2, with unresolved D. CDR1 is MNHEY and CDR2 is SVGEGT in the germline V gene. This CDR3 is built from 23 residues. Trimming left V 2 bases short and J 0 bases short, with 31 bases between. The CDR3 here is CASSYPTWAGGRIALANTGELFF. CDR3 nucleotide sequence: TGTGCCAGCAGTTACCCGACGTGGGCAGGCGGTCGAATAGCCCTCGCGAACACCGGGGAGCTGTTTTTT.

At least ten counts were recorded for this clonotype. The V and J genes are TRBV29-1 and TRBJ1-2, with D possibly being TRBD1 (5 bases). From germline, CDR1 is SQVTM and CDR2 ANQGSEA. This CDR3 region has 14 residues. The V and J ends lost 0 bases and 3 bases respectively, with 11 bases between them. In DNA form, the CDR3 reads TGCAGCGTTGAAGAAGGGGCAGACCACTATGGCTACACCTTC. This gives the protein CSVEEGADHYGYTF. The variable domain in full, completed from reference TRBV29-1 and TRBJ1-2, reads SAVISQKPSRDICQRGTSLTIQCQVDSQVTMMFWYRQQPGQSLTLIATANQGSEATYESGFVIDKFPISRPNLTFSTLTVSNMSPEDSSIYLCSVEEGADHYGYTFGSGTRLTVV.

This clonotype was counted ten times or more. V is TRBV18 and J is TRBJ2-2; D may match TRBD1 or TRBD2 (5 bases each). Germline loops: CDR1 KGHSH, CDR2 LQKENI. This CDR3 contains 15 residues. V shed 4 bases and J shed 1 base, with 10 bases lying between them. DNA of the CDR3: TGTGCCAGCTCACAGGGACCGAAGAACACCGGGGAGCTGTTTTTT. It codes for CASSQGPKNTGELFF.

This clonotype was counted a few times. The rearrangement joins TRBV20-1 to TRBJ1-1, with TRBD1 matching 8 bases. The CDR3 is 13 residues long. With V trimmed by 6 bases and J by 1 base, 4 bases remained unmatched. From germline, CDR1 is DFQATT and CDR2 SNEGSKA (reference sequence). DNA for the CDR3: TGCAGTGCAAAAGGACAGGGGAACACTGAAGCTTTCTTT. It translates to CSAKGQGNTEAFF.

This clonotype was recorded many times. The chain joins TRBV10-3 to TRBJ2-1, with TRBD2 as a possible D gene (6 bases). CDR3 length: 11 amino acids. The germline V gene has CDR1 ENHRY and CDR2 SYGVKD. The germline V and J ends were trimmed by 11 bases and 13 bases, with 18 bases remaining between them. The CDR3 coding sequence is TGTGCCGCGGGGACTTTGGGAGATCAGTTCTTC. This sequence encodes CAAGTLGDQFF.

This clonotype was seen at least ten times. The chain uses TRBV5-1 and TRBJ2-5; D may be TRBD1 (6 bases). V was cut by 2 bases and J by 1 base, with 12 bases left in between. Germline CDR1 reads SGHRS; CDR2 reads YFSETQ. This CDR3 is 15 amino acids long. CDR3 sequence reads: CASSLTGQSQETQYF. The CDR3 DNA is TGCGCCAGCAGCTTAACCGGACAGTCCCAAGAGACCCAGTACTTC.

This clonotype came up a few times. The chain uses TRBV5-1 and TRBJ1-1; D ambiguous. CDR1 and CDR2 from the germline V gene are SGHRS and YFSETQ. V gave up 0 bases and J gave up 5 bases, with 14 bases separating them. The CDR3 runs 15 residues. The CDR3 nucleotides are TGCGCCAGCAGCTTGGTGGTTGGGGTTGGTACTGAAGCTTTCTTT. Its translation is CASSLVVGVGTEAFF.